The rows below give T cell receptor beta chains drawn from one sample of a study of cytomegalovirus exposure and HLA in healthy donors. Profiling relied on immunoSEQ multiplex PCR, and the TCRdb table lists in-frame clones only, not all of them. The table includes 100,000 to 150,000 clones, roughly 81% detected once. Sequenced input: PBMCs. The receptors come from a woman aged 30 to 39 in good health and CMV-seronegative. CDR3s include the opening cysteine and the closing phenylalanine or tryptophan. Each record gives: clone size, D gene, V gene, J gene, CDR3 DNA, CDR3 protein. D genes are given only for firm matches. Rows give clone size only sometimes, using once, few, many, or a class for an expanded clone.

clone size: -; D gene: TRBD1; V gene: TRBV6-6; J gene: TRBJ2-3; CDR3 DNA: TGTGCCAGCAGGGACAGGTTTAGCACAGATACGCAGTATTTT; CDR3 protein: CASRDRFSTDTQYF
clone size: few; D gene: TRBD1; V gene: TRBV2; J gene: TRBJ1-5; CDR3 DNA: TGTGCCAGCAGTCCCGGGACAGGGCATCAGCCCCAGCATTTT; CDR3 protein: CASSPGTGHQPQHF
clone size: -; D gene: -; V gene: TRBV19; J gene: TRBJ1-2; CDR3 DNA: TGTGCCAGTAGTCGCTGGCAGGAAGGCGATGGCTACACCTTC; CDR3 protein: CASSRWQEGDGYTF
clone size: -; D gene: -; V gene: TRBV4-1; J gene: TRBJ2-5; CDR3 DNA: TGCGCCAGCAGCCAAGATATGGCGGCCCAAGAGACCCAGTACTTC; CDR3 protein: CASSQDMAAQETQYF
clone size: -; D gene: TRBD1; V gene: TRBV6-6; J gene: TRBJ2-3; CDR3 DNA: TGTGCCAGCAGTCCCTGGACAGGGGGTAACACAGATACGCAGTATTTT; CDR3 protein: CASSPWTGGNTDTQYF
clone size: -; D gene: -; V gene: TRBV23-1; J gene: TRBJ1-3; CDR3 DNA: TGCGCCAGCAGCTTTAGGACAGAAGACTCTGGAAACACCATATATTTT; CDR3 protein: CASSFRTEDSGNTIYF
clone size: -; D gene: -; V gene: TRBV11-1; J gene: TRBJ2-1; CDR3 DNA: TGTGCCAGCAGCCTTTCTACCGGGACATATCTGGGGAATGAGCAGTTCTTC; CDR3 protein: CASSLSTGTYLGNEQFF
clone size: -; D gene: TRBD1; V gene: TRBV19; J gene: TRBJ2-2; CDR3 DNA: TGTGCCAGTAGGAACAGGGGGCTGGGGGAGCTGTTTTTT; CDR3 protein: CASRNRGLGELFF
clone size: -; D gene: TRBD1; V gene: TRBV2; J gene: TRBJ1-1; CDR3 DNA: TGTGCCAGCAGAACTAGACAGGGGATCACTGAAGCTTTCTTT; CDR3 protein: CASRTRQGITEAFF
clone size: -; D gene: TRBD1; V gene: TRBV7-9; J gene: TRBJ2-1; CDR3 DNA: TGTTCCAGCAGCTTACGACAGGGCAGCCCCTACAATGAGCAGTTCTTC; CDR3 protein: CSSSLRQGSPYNEQFF
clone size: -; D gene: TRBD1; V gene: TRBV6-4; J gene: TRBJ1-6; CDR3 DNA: TGTGCCAGCAGTTTGGACAGGGGGTCACCCCTCCACTTT; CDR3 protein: CASSLDRGSPLHF
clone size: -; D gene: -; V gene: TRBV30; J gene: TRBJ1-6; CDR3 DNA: TGTGCCTGGACGAGGCGGGGCAGCTCCTATAATTCACCCCTCCACTTT; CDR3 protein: CAWTRRGSSYNSPLHF
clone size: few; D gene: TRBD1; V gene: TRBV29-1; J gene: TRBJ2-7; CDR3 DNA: TGCAGCGTTGGAACGAGGGGGACAGGAGCCTACGAGCAGTACTTC; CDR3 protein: CSVGTRGTGAYEQYF